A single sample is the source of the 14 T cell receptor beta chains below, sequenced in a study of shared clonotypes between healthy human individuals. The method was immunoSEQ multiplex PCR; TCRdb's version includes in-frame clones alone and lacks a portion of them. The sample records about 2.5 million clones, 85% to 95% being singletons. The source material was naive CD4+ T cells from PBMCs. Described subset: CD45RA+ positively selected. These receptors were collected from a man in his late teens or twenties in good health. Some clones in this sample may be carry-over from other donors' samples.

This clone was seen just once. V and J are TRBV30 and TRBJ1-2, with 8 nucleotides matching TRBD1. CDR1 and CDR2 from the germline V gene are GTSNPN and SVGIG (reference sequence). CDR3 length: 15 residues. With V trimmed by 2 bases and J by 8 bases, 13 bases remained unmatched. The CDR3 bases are TGTGCCTGGAGTCTCCCGGACAGGGAAGTTAGGGGCTACACCTTC. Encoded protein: CAWSLPDREVRGYTF.

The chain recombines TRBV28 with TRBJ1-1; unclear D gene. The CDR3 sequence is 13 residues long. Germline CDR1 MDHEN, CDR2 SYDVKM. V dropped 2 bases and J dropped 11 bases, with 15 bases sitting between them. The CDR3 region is CASSLQRLGWAFF. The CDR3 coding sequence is TGTGCCAGCAGTTTACAGCGCTTAGGGTGGGCTTTCTTT.

This CDR3 is CASSYSNRGRAGAFF. As DNA, the CDR3 is TGTGCCAGCAGTTACTCAAACCGGGGCCGGGCGGGGGCTTTCTTT. The rearrangement uses TRBV6-5 and TRBJ1-1, with a possible D match to TRBD1 (5 bases). Germline assignment: CDR1 MNHEY and CDR2 SVGAGI. The CDR3 loop spans 15 amino acids. The germline V and J ends were trimmed by 0 bases and 11 bases, with 19 bases remaining between them.

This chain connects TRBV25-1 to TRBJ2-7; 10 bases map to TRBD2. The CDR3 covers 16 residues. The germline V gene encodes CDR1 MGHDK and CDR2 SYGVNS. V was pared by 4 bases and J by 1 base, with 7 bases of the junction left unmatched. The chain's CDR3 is CASSGPETSGSYEQYF. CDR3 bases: TGTGCCAGCAGTGGGCCGGAGACTAGCGGGTCCTACGAGCAGTACTTC.

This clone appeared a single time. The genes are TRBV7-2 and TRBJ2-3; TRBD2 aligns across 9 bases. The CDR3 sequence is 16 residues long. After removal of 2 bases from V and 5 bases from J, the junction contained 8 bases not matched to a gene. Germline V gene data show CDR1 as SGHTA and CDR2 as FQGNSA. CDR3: CASSLFVAAGGDTQYF. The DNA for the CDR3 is TGTGCCAGCAGCTTATTCGTGGCAGCGGGAGGAGATACGCAGTATTTT.

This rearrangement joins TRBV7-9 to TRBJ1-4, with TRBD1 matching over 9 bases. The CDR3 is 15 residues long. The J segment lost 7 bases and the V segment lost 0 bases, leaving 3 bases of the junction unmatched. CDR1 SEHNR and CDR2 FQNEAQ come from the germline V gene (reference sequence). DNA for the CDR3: TGTGCCAGCAGCTTAGCGACAGGGGGGTCTGAAAAACTGTTTTTT. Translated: CASSLATGGSEKLFF.

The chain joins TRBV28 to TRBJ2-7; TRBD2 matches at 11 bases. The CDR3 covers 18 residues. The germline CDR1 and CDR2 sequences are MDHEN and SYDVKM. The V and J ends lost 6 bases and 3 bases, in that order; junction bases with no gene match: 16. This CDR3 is CASRPTSLVAGGVYEQYF. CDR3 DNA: TGTGCCAGCAGACCCACTTCGTTGGTAGCGGGAGGGGTCTACGAGCAGTACTTC.

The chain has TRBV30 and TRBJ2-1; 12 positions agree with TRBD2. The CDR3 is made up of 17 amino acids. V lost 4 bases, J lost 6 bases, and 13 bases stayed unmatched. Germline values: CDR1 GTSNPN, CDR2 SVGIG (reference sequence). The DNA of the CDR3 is TGTGCCTGGAAACTACAGGTGACTAGCGGGAGTATCAATGAGCAGTTCTTC. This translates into CAWKLQVTSGSINEQFF.

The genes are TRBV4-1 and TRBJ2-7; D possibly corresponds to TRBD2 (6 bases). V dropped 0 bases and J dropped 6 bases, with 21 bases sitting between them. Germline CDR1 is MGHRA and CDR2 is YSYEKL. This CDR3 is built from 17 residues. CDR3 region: CASSQDIGISGRREQYF. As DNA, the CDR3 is TGCGCCAGCAGCCAAGATATCGGCATATCGGGGAGGCGCGAGCAGTACTTC.

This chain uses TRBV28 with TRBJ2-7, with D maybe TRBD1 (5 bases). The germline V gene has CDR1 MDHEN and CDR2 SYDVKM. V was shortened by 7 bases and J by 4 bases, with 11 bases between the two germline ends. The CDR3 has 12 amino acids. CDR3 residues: CASNGRAYEQYF. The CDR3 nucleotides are TGTGCCAGCAACGGCAGGGCTTACGAGCAGTACTTC.

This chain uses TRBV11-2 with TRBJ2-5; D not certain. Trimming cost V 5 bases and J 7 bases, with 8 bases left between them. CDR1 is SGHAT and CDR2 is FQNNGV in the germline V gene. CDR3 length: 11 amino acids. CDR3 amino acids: CASSATRTQYF. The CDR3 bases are TGTGCCAGCAGCGCTACTCGGACCCAGTACTTC.

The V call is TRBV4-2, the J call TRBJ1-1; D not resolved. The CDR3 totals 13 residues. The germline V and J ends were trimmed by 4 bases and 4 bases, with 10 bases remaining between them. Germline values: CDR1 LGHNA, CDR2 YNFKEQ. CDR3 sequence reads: CASSPSGSTEAFF. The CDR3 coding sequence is TGTGCCAGCAGCCCCTCCGGTTCCACTGAAGCTTTCTTT.

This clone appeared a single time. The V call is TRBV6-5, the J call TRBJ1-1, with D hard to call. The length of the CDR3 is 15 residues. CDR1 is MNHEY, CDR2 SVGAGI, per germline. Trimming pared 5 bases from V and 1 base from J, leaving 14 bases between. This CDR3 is CASSASDVGNTEAFF. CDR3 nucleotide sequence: TGTGCCAGCAGTGCCTCCGATGTCGGGAACACTGAAGCTTTCTTT.

The CDR3 protein is CASSFPGGNQPQHF. The CDR3 DNA is TGTGCCAGTAGTTTCCCAGGGGGCAATCAGCCCCAGCATTTT. V and J are TRBV19 and TRBJ1-5; maybe TRBD1 (6 bases). V was shortened by 5 bases and J by 2 bases, with 10 bases between the two germline ends. The germline V gene encodes CDR1 LNHDA and CDR2 SQIVND (reference sequence). This CDR3 comprises 14 residues.